These 10 T cell receptor beta chains were sequenced from one sample in a study of CD8+ T cells in alopecia areata. Extracted RNA was reverse transcribed into cDNA, the sequencing template. The method was immunoSEQ multiplex PCR; TCRdb's version includes in-frame clones alone and lacks a portion of them. The sample holds 90,000 to 100,000 clones; approximately 42% are singletons and the top ten take about 1.5%. Sequenced material: CD4+ T cells sorted from blood. The receptors were gathered from a human donor with alopecia areata.

The chain links TRBV30 to TRBJ1-6; D may be TRBD1 (5 bases). Deletions cut 1 base from V and 7 bases from J, with 8 bases between. This CDR3 spans 13 amino acids. Looked up from germline, CDR1 is GTSNPN and CDR2 is SVGIG (reference sequence). The CDR3 DNA reads as TGTGCCTGGAGTGGAGGGGAGAATTCACCCCTCCACTTT. Translated, it gives CAWSGGENSPLHF.

This clone occurred a few times. J is TRBJ2-5 and V is TRBV7-9; no clear D gene. Trimming removed 1 base at V and 10 bases at J, with 7 bases between. This CDR3 comprises 11 residues. Germline V gene sequence: CDR1 SEHNR, CDR2 FQNEAQ (reference sequence). The DNA of the CDR3 is TGTGCCAGCAGCTTAGTACTCCACCAGTACTTC. This gives the protein CASSLVLHQYF.

The chain is built from TRBV5-6 and TRBJ2-7; 9 bases are a match to TRBD1. CDR1 and CDR2 (germline): SGHDT, YYEEEE. The CDR3 extends over 16 amino acids. After removal of 0 bases from V and 7 bases from J, the junction contained 11 bases not matched to a gene. CDR3: CASSLGSDRGRREQYF. CDR3 nucleotide sequence: TGTGCCAGCAGCTTGGGATCGGACAGGGGACGGCGGGAGCAGTACTTC.

The chain carries TRBV27 and TRBJ2-7, with 7 positions matching TRBD1. Trimming took 5 bases from V and 0 from J; bases not matched to a gene: 16. The germline CDR1 and CDR2 sequences are MNHEY and SMNVEV (reference sequence). The CDR3 extends over 18 amino acids. CDR3 DNA: TGTGCCAGCAGTACAAAAATTCATTCCGGGACAGCCTCCTACGAGCAGTACTTC. This sequence encodes CASSTKIHSGTASYEQYF.

The genes are TRBV28 and TRBJ1-2; TRBD1 agrees at 7 bases. The J segment lost 6 bases and the V segment lost 5 bases, leaving 12 bases of the junction unmatched. The CDR3 is made up of 15 amino acids. Germline CDR1 reads MDHEN; CDR2 reads SYDVKM. The CDR3 spells CASSPPTGVSDGYTF. The CDR3 DNA reads as TGTGCCAGCAGTCCCCCCACAGGGGTATCGGATGGCTACACCTTC.

This chain joins TRBV7-2 and TRBJ2-7, with a weak D call TRBD2 (5 bases). The length of the CDR3 is 15 residues. Looked up from germline, CDR1 is SGHTA and CDR2 is FQGNSA. The germline V and J ends were trimmed by 5 bases and 3 bases, with 17 bases remaining between them. In DNA, the CDR3 is TGTGCCAGCAGCCCCGGGGTCCTGATAAGCTACGAGCAGTACTTC. Protein product: CASSPGVLISYEQYF.

This clone was observed a handful of times. The V call is TRBV29-1, the J call TRBJ2-3; possible D gene TRBD2, 6 bases. CDR3 length: 12 amino acids. CDR1 is SQVTM, CDR2 ANQGSEA, per germline. V was trimmed by 4 bases and J by 4 bases, leaving 9 bases between them. In DNA, the CDR3 is TGCAGCGTTGTTTGGGACTCAGATACGCAGTATTTT. Protein sequence: CSVVWDSDTQYF.

This clone turned up a few times. V and J are TRBV29-1 and TRBJ1-1; D uncertain. Trimming removed 3 bases at V and 1 base at J, with 9 bases between. Germline CDR1 and CDR2: SQVTM and ANQGSEA. The CDR3 length is 13 residues. Here the CDR3 DNA reads TGCAGCGTTGAGTTAGGATGGAACACTGAAGCTTTCTTT. Translation gives CSVELGWNTEAFF.

The gene calls are TRBV19 and TRBJ2-1; D gene uncertain. The CDR3 contains 12 residues. CDR1 is LNHDA and CDR2 is SQIVND in the germline V gene (reference sequence). With 1 base removed from V and 5 bases from J, the gap between germline ends came to 3 bases. As DNA, the CDR3 is TGTGCCAGTAGTATAGTTGACAATGAGCAGTTCTTC. This encodes CASSIVDNEQFF.

J is TRBJ2-7 and V is TRBV28; D unclear. Trimming took off 9 bases at V and 0 bases at J, with 6 bases between the two ends. CDR1 is MDHEN, CDR2 SYDVKM, per germline. The CDR3 is made up of 11 amino acids. CDR3 sequence (DNA): TGTGCCAGTCTTAGCTCCTACGAGCAGTACTTC. This gives the protein CASLSSYEQYF.